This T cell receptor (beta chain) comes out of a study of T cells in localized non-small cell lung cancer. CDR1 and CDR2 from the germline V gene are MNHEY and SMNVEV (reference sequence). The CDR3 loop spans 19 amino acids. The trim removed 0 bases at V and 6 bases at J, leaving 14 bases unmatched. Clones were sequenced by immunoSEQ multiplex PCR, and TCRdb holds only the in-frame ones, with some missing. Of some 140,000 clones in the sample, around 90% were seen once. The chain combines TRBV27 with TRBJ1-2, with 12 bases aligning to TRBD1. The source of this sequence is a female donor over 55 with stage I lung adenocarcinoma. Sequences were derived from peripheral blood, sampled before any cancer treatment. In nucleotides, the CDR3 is TGTGCCAGCAGTTTATCCCTGCTCCCGGGACAGGGGGCGTTTAATGGCTACACCTTC. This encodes CASSLSLLPGQGAFNGYTF.